This T cell receptor (beta chain) appears in the sequencing data of a study of blood T cell repertoires in COVID-19 (dated by TCRdb to the early 2020s). Background for the entire study: Samples covering the acute and convalescent phases of COVID-19 were provided by collaborators in the United States, Italy and Spain. The prospective study material was composed of cDNA or gDNA derived from T cells, B-cell-depleted T cells, or PBMCs. Deeply sampled blood TCRbeta repertoires from subjects exposed to, actively infected with, or recovered from COVID-19 were included in the dataset. The repertoires were released in a freely available public database meant as a resource for research on the immune response to SARS-CoV-2. Samples came from the ongoing ImmuneRACE study (first 160 participants) plus 1,254 subjects from 6 global collaborators. Sample metadata almost always included a de-identified subject ID, COVID-19 status, age in years and sex. Where available, HLA class I and class II types were taken from metadata supplied by the sample provider and were not determined by assay-based typing.

TCRbeta CDR3 regions were amplified from genomic DNA by means of the immunoSEQ Assay, a bias-controlled multiplex PCR. The paper's data handling went like this. The number of nucleated cells in each sample was estimated by amplification of reference gene primers within the assay. To quantify the absolute abundance of each unique TCRbeta CDR3 rearrangement, sequence reads were collapsed and filtered. For each sample, productive Simpson clonality was calculated as the square root of Simpson's diversity index over productive rearrangements. Drawn from immuneACCESS, this table holds only the in-frame rearrangements with V and J called that TCRdb kept. Clones are partly lost; checked studies trace under half to an unresolved V gene and leave the rest unexplained. V and J calls and clone size follow that table, whereas D and trimming were derived from the DNA. Across this sample there are roughly 150,000 clones, with roughly 89% seen only once. The top ten hold around 5% of the sample.

Counted from cysteine to phenylalanine, this CDR3 has 15 amino acids. CDR3 DNA only is kept here, 45 bases in frame from base 1. A single count supports this clone. This receptor's antigen is unknown. Base qualities are not at hand, and no much larger clone is one base apart. Paper-wide results and their limitations: Clinical and demographic metadata were provided uncurated, with the amount varying by source and participant.

The collaborating institutions used their own protocols to collect whole blood in K2EDTA tubes. For TCRbeta analysis, collaborators shipped samples in one of three forms: frozen whole blood, isolated PBMCs, or DNA extracted from either of those sample types. The chain is made from TRBV12-1 and TRBJ2-1; the table names TRBD2, a call not compared with the DNA. TRBV12-1 has pseudogene status. The receptor was isolated from a human donor in a cohort sampled during active COVID-19. The sample taken for sequencing was peripheral blood. The nucleotide sequence is given as TGTGCCAGCAGGCGTAGGACTAGCGGGAGGAATGAGCAGTTCTTC. It is translated as CASRRRTSGRNEQFF.